A selection of T cell receptor beta chains follows, all from one sample in a study of blood T cells in healthy people across ages. TCRdb re-called the 5' RACE reads through MiXCR, storing one row per CDR3 protein. There are roughly 1,100,000 distinct CDR3 sequences in the sample; about 23% occur only once, and less than 0.75% lies in the top ten. This sample was also put to use in a study of T cells of mothers and their children.

Input material: blood. The origin of the receptors is a girl under 10 years old in good health. CDR3s include the opening cysteine and the closing phenylalanine or tryptophan. The D gene is left open where the match is weak. Some rows have no size entry. The others give once, few or many, or a class for an expanded clone.

D gene	clone size	J gene	V gene	CDR3 DNA	CDR3 protein
.	.	TRBJ2-5	TRBV9	TGTGCCAGCAGCGTTCCGCGGGGAGCGGAAGAGACCCAGTACTTC	CASSVPRGAEETQYF
TRBD1	.	TRBJ1-1	TRBV5-6	TGTGCCAGCAGCTCCCGACAGGGGGCAGGGACTGAAGCTTTCTTT	CASSSRQGAGTEAFF
TRBD1	few	TRBJ2-5	TRBV6-6	TGTGCCAGCAGTTACCGGACAGGGGGAGAGACCCAGTACTTC	CASSYRTGGETQYF
TRBD1	.	TRBJ1-5	TRBV5-8	TGTGCCAGCAGCTTCGGGACAGGGGGTTATCAGCCCCAGCATTTT	CASSFGTGGYQPQHF
.	few	TRBJ1-5	TRBV6-1	TGTGCCAGCAGTGGAGGGAGGGAAGCGGGGCCCCAGCATTTT	CASSGGREAGPQHF
.	few	TRBJ2-2	TRBV6-6	TGTGCCAGCACAGACAGCGGGGAGCTGTTTTTT	CASTDSGELFF
TRBD2	.	TRBJ2-5	TRBV29-1	TGCAGCGTTGAAGGTCTGGGGACTAGCCGTCAAGAGACCCAGTACTTC	CSVEGLGTSRQETQYF
.	.	TRBJ2-1	TRBV4-2	TGTGCCAGCAGCCAAGGGGGTGCAGGGTTTTACAATGAGCAGTTCTTC	CASSQGGAGFYNEQFF
.	few	TRBJ1-2	TRBV6-6	TGTGCCAGCAGTTCCTTATATGGCTGCACCTTC	CASSSLYGCTF
.	once	TRBJ1-2	TRBV27	TGTGCCAGCAGACCCACAGACTACTATGGCTACACCTTC	CASRPTDYYGYTF
TRBD1	few	TRBJ1-1	TRBV4-3	TGCGCCAGCAGCCAATTACAGACAGGGTTTGGTATCACTGAAGCTTTCTTT	CASSQLQTGFGITEAFF
.	many	TRBJ2-4	TRBV5-1	TGCGCCAGCAGCTTGGGTATGCAGGGCACCATTCAGTACTTC	CASSLGMQGTIQYF
.	.	TRBJ2-1	TRBV24-1	TGTGCCACCAGTGATCTGGTGAAGGGGCCCCCCTACAATGAGCAGTTCTTC	CATSDLVKGPPYNEQFF
.	.	TRBJ2-1	TRBV10-3	TGTGCCATCAGTGAGTACGTTAGCAATGAGCAGTTCTTC	CAISEYVSNEQFF
.	few	TRBJ2-3	TRBV6-1	TGTGCCAGCAGTGAGGACGGCAGCACAGATGCGCAGTATTTT	CASSEDGSTDAQYF
.	.	TRBJ2-7	TRBV10-3	TGTGCCATCAGTGAAACAGGAGGGAGCTCCTACGAGCAGTACTTC	CAISETGGSSYEQYF
.	.	TRBJ2-1	TRBV28	TGTGCCAGCGGATCCCAAGAGGCAGGGGAGCAGTTCTTC	CASGSQEAGEQFF
TRBD2	.	TRBJ2-1	TRBV7-9	TGTGCCAGCAACGGACTAGCGGAGCAGTTCTTC	CASNGLAEQFF
.	.	TRBJ2-7	TRBV28	TGTGCCAGCAGGAGGGCAGGGAGGGAGCAGTACTTC	CASRRAGREQYF
.	.	TRBJ1-4	TRBV20-1	TGCAGTGCTAGAGTATTTTGGGACTCTAATGAAAAACTGTTTTTT	CSARVFWDSNEKLFF
.	many	TRBJ2-7	TRBV7-9	TGTGCCAGCAGCTTAGGTCCCGAGCAGTACTTC	CASSLGPEQYF
.	few	TRBJ1-2	TRBV4-3	TGCGCCAGCATGAGGTCCTATGGCTACACCTTC	CASMRSYGYTF
.	few	TRBJ1-2	TRBV28	TGTGCCAGCACCACCGGGGACTCCTATGGCTACACCTTC	CASTTGDSYGYTF
TRBD2	few	TRBJ2-1	TRBV7-6	TGTGCCAGCAGCTTAGAACGGACTAGCGGGAGGAATGAGCAGTTCTTC	CASSLERTSGRNEQFF
TRBD2	few	TRBJ2-4	TRBV6-6	TGTGCCAGCACCCTTGGCGGGGGTGCGAACATTCAGTACTTC	CASTLGGGANIQYF
.	few	TRBJ2-7	TRBV20-1	TGCAGTGCTCTCTTCGTGGAGGGGCCTACCTACGAGCAGTACTTC	CSALFVEGPTYEQYF
.	.	TRBJ2-7	TRBV29-1	TGCAGCGTTGTCGGTCCCGAGCAGTACTTC	CSVVGPEQYF
TRBD1	.	TRBJ1-2	TRBV20-1	TGCAGTGCTAGTCTATCCCAGGGGGATGGCTACACCTTC	CSASLSQGDGYTF
.	.	TRBJ2-4	TRBV10-2	TGCGCCAGCAGTGTCCTCGAGGGAGGTAACGACATTCAGTACTTC	CASSVLEGGNDIQYF
.	few	TRBJ2-7	TRBV27	TGTGCCAGCAGTTTTTCGAACACAGGGCTTTACGAGCAGTACTTC	CASSFSNTGLYEQYF
TRBD1	few	TRBJ2-6	TRBV12-3/TRBV12-4	TGTGCCAGCAGTCCCGGACAGGGCACCGGGGCCAACGTCCTGACTTTC	CASSPGQGTGANVLTF
.	few	TRBJ2-6	TRBV20-1	TGCAGTGCTAGGGGGAAGTTGGGATCTGGGGCCAACGTCCTGACTTTC	CSARGKLGSGANVLTF
TRBD2	.	TRBJ2-1	TRBV20-1	TGCAGTGCTGACCCCCGTCGGGGGGGCTACAATGAGCAGTTCTTC	CSADPRRGGYNEQFF
.	.	TRBJ1-6	TRBV6-5	TGTGCCAGCAGTTACGGGGCAGGGCAGGGATCACCCCTCCACTTT	CASSYGAGQGSPLHF
.	few	TRBJ1-2	TRBV28	TGTGCCAGCAGCCTCTTGGGGGGATCTAACTATGGCTACACCTTC	CASSLLGGSNYGYTF
.	.	TRBJ2-5	TRBV29-1	TGCAGCGTTGAATCTCGGACCGGCGGGGAGACCCAGTACTTC	CSVESRTGGETQYF
TRBD2	.	TRBJ2-3	TRBV6-6	TGTGCCAGCAAGCTAGCGGAATCCACAGATACGCAGTATTTT	CASKLAESTDTQYF
.	.	TRBJ2-7	TRBV10-3	TGTGCCATCAGTGAAACTAGTGAGCAGTACTTC	CAISETSEQYF
.	few	TRBJ1-1	TRBV9	TGTGCCAGCAGCCCCCTTTCAAACAGAGCGCTCACTGAAGCTTTCTTT	CASSPLSNRALTEAFF
TRBD2	many	TRBJ2-1	TRBV4-1	TGCGCCAGCAGCCAAGAGTCCGCGGGAGGGTATGAGCAGTTCTTC	CASSQESAGGYEQFF
TRBD2	few	TRBJ2-7	TRBV7-9	TGTGCCAGCAGCCCCTCCGAACTAGCGGGAGGGGGAGACGAGCAGTACTTC	CASSPSELAGGGDEQYF
.	.	TRBJ2-1	TRBV10-3	TGTGCCATCAGTGAGAAGGCGTACCCCTACAATGAGCAGTTCTTC	CAISEKAYPYNEQFF
.	few	TRBJ2-5	TRBV5-6	TGTGCCAGCAGCTCCGGACGGCCGGGGGCCCAGTACTTC	CASSSGRPGAQYF
.	.	TRBJ2-5	TRBV29-1	TGCAGCGTTGAAGATTACCGGGAGACCCAGTACTTC	CSVEDYRETQYF
.	.	TRBJ2-1	TRBV28	TGTGCCAGTACTAGTGCGAATGAGCAGTTCTTC	CASTSANEQFF
.	.	TRBJ2-1	TRBV19	TGTGCCAGTAGTATAGGCGGTGAGCAGTTCTTC	CASSIGGEQFF
.	.	TRBJ2-1	TRBV15	TGTGCCACCAGCAGAGAGGGCAGACCTGTAGGTGAGCAGTTCTTC	CATSREGRPVGEQFF
.	.	TRBJ1-2	TRBV4-1	TGCGCCAGCAGCCAACCTACAAGCGGCGGAAAGTATGGCTACACCTTC	CASSQPTSGGKYGYTF
TRBD2	.	TRBJ2-1	TRBV29-1	TGCAGCGTTGTCATCTTCCCGCTAGCGGGAGTAAATGAGCAGTTCTTC	CSVVIFPLAGVNEQFF
TRBD2	.	TRBJ2-7	TRBV10-3	TGTGCCATCAGTGAGTCGGGGTCTAGCGGATTGTTC	CAISESGSSGLF
.	few	TRBJ2-7	TRBV7-2	TGTGCCAGCAGCTTTGACATGTCCTACGAGCAGTACTTC	CASSFDMSYEQYF
TRBD1	.	TRBJ1-1	TRBV29-1	TGCAGCGGACGGACAGGCATGAACACTGAAGCTTTCTTT	CSGRTGMNTEAFF
.	few	TRBJ2-7	TRBV6-1	TGTGCCAGCAGTGAATATAACAGATACTACGAGCAGTACTTC	CASSEYNRYYEQYF
TRBD1	.	TRBJ1-5	TRBV2	TGTGCCAGCAGTGAGGTTCGGACAGGGGCCTCCAATCAGCCCCAGCATTTT	CASSEVRTGASNQPQHF
TRBD1	.	TRBJ1-5	TRBV3-1	TGTGCCAGCAGCCAAGGAAGGGGGACAGCCGATCAGCCCCAGCATTTT	CASSQGRGTADQPQHF
TRBD1	.	TRBJ1-4	TRBV28	TGTGCCAGCAGTGATCCGGGACAGGGTAGTGAAAAACTGTTTTTT	CASSDPGQGSEKLFF
.	few	TRBJ2-5	TRBV11-2	TGTGCCAGCAGCTCACTTGACCGGGGTGAGACCCAGTACTTC	CASSSLDRGETQYF
TRBD2	.	TRBJ2-5	TRBV10-3	TGTGCCATCAGTGAGTGGACAGGACTAGCGGGGGTAAATAGCCAAGAGACCCAGTACTTC	CAISEWTGLAGVNSQETQYF
TRBD1	few	TRBJ2-1	TRBV27	TGTGCCAGCAGTTCGCAACAGGGGTATGAGCAGTTCTTC	CASSSQQGYEQFF